This T cell receptor beta chain came from a study of follicular helper T cells after annual influenza vaccination. Here immunoSEQ multiplex PCR was the method, and the copy in TCRdb shows in-frame clones only, minus some. The sample consists of approximately 12,000 clones, 70% to 80% of them appearing once. The time point is: 2015-2016 season, pre-vaccination. Non-naive CD4+CXCR5+PD-1+ cTfh were sorted into ICOS+CD38+ and ICOS-CD38- fractions. Germline CDR1 and CDR2: LGHNA and YSLEER. The length of the CDR3 is 16 residues. Trimming took 6 bases from V and 6 from J; bases not matched to a gene: 9. Sequences were derived from CXCR5+ CD38- circulating T follicular helper cells from blood, sampled on the day of influenza vaccination. Indicated subset: circulating Tfh, non-naive CD4+CXCR5+PD-1+ (ICOS+CD38+ or ICOS-CD38-). V and J are TRBV4-3 and TRBJ2-3; 13 nucleotides line up with TRBD2. The sequence came from an adult who received the influenza vaccine. CDR3 in amino acids: CASSLTGTSGVDTQYF. CDR3 DNA: TGCGCCAGCAGTCTCACGGGGACTAGCGGGGTTGATACGCAGTATTTT.